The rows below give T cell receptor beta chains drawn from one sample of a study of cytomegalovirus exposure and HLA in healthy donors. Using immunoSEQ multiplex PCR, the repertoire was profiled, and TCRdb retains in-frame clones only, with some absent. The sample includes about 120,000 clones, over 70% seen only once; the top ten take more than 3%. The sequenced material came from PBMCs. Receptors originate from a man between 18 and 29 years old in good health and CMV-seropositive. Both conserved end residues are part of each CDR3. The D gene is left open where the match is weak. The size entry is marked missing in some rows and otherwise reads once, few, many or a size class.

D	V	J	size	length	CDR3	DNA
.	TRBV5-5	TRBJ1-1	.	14	CASSQETVNTEAFF	TGTGCCAGCAGCCAAGAGACAGTGAACACTGAAGCTTTCTTT
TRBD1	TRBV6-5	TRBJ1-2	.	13	CASSLRQGYGYTF	TGTGCCAGCAGCCTACGACAGGGCTATGGCTACACCTTC
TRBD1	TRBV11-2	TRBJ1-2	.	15	CASSSNSGTGYGYTF	TGTGCCAGCAGCTCTAACTCGGGGACAGGGTATGGCTACACCTTC
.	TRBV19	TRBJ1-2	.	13	CASSMLGLDGYTF	TGTGCCAGTAGTATGCTGGGGCTGGATGGCTACACCTTC
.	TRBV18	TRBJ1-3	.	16	CASSTPGHLSGNTIYF	TGTGCCAGCTCTACACCGGGACATCTCTCTGGAAACACCATATATTTT
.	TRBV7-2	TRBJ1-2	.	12	CASSATTSGYTF	TGTGCCAGCAGCGCGACTACGAGTGGCTACACCTTC
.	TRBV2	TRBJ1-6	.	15	CASRAPQGLNSPLHF	TGTGCCAGCAGAGCACCCCAGGGTCTCAATTCACCCCTCCACTTT
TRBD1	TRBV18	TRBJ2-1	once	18	CASSPTIGRQGSYNEQFF	TGTGCCAGCTCACCCACAATTGGTAGACAGGGCTCGTACAATGAGCAGTTCTTC
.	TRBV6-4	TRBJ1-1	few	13	CASSQASGTEAFF	TGTGCCAGCAGTCAGGCGAGTGGGACTGAAGCTTTCTTT
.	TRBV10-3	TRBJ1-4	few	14	CASRGGATNEKLFF	TGTGCCTCCCGGGGGGGAGCAACTAATGAAAAACTGTTTTTT
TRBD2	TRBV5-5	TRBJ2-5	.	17	CASSLASGRGTIGTQYF	TGTGCCAGCAGCTTGGCTAGCGGGAGGGGAACTATTGGGACCCAGTACTTC
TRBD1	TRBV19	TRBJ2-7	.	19	CASSTSGTGVGTAAYEQYF	TGTGCCAGTAGTACATCCGGGACAGGGGTTGGGACAGCGGCCTACGAGCAGTACTTC
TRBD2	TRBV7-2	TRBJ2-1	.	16	CASSLRTGGELYEQFF	TGTGCCAGCAGCTTGAGAACTGGGGGGGAGCTATATGAGCAGTTCTTC
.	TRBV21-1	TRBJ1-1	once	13	CASPSTGETEAFF	TGTGCCAGCCCATCGACAGGGGAGACTGAAGCTTTCTTT
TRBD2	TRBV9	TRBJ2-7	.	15	CASSPTGLGVYEQYF	TGTGCCAGCAGCCCCACCGGACTAGGAGTATACGAGCAGTACTTC